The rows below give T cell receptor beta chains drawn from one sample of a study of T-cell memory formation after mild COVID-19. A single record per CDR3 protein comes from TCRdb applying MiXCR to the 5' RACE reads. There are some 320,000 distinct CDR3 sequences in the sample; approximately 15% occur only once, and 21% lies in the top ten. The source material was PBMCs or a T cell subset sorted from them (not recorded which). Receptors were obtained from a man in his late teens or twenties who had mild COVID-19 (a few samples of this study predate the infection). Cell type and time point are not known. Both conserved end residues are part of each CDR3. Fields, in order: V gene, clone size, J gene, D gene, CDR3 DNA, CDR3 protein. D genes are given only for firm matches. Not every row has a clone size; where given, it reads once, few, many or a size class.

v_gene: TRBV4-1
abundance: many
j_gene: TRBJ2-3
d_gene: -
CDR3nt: TGCGCCAGCAGCCAGAAGTGGGGGGATACGCAGTATTTT
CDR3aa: CASSQKWGDTQYF

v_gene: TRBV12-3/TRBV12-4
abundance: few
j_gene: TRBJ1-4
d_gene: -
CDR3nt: TGTGCCAGCAGTTTCGGACAGAGTCGTGAAAAACTGTTTTTT
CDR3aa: CASSFGQSREKLFF

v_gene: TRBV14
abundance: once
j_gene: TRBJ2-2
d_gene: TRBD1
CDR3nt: TGTGCCAGCAGCCCCATTCGGGACAGGGAATTAGGCGGGGAGCTGTTTTTT
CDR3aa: CASSPIRDRELGGELFF

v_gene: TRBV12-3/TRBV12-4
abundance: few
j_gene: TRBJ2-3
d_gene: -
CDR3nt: TGTGCCAGCAGTTCCTACATGGGGGGTGCAGATACGCAGTATTTT
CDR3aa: CASSSYMGGADTQYF

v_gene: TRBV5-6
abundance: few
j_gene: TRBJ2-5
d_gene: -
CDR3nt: TGTGCCAGCAGCTTACTATCGCCCCAAGAGACCCAGTACTTC
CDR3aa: CASSLLSPQETQYF

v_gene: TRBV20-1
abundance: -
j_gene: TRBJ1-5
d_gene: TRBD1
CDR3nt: TGCAGTGCTAGGGACAGGATTTTCGGACAGCCCCAGCATTTT
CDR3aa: CSARDRIFGQPQHF

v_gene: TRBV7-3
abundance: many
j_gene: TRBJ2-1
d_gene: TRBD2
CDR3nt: TGTGCCAGCAGCTTACGAGCGGGGGACCTCTACAATGAGCAGTTCTTC
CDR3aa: CASSLRAGDLYNEQFF

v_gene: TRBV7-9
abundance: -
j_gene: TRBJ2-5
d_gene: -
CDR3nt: TGTGCCAGCAGCTTCTCGGGGCTTGGGCCCCAAGAGACCCAGTACTTC
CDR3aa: CASSFSGLGPQETQYF

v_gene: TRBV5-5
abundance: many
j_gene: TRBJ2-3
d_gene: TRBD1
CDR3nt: TGTGCCAGCAGCGGGGAGGGGACAGGGGGGACAGATACGCAGTATTTT
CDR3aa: CASSGEGTGGTDTQYF

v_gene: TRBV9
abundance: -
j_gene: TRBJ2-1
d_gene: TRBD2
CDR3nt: TGTGCCAGCGGTAGCGGGGGGTCGTCCCTTAATGAGCAGTTCTTC
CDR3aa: CASGSGGSSLNEQFF

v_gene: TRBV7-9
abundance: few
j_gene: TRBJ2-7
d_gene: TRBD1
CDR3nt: TGTGCCAGCAGCCCCTTACCCACGGGACAGGGCTTTAACGAGCAGTACTTC
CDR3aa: CASSPLPTGQGFNEQYF

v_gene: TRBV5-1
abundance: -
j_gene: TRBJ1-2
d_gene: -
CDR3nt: TGCGCCAGCAGCTTTAGCCTCAACTATGGCTACACCTTC
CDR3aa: CASSFSLNYGYTF

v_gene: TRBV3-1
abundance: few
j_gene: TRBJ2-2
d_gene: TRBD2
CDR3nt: TGTGCCAGCAGCCAAACGGGGGGGCCGGACACCGGGGAGCTGTTTTTT
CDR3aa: CASSQTGGPDTGELFF

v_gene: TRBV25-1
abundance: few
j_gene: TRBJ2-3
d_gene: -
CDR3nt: TGTGCCAGCAGTGGTCCCTTAGGGGTCACAGATACGCAGTATTTT
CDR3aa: CASSGPLGVTDTQYF

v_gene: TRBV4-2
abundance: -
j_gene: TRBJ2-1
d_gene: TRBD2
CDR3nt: TGTGCCAGCAGCTTACGCTGGGTAGCGGGGGGGCCGTCGTCTTTCAATGAGCAGTTCTTC
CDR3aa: CASSLRWVAGGPSSFNEQFF

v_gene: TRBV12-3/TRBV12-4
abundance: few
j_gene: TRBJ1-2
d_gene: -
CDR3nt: TGTGCCAGCAGTTTGAGACACCTAGATCTGGGCTACACCTTC
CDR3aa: CASSLRHLDLGYTF

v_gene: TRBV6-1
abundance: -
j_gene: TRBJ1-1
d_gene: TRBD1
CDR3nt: TGTGCCAGCAGTGGATTCGGACAGGGGGGAACTGAAGCTTTCTTT
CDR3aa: CASSGFGQGGTEAFF

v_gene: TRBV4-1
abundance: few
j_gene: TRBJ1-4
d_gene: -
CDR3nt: TGCGCCAGCAGCCAAGATCCCCGTCAAGCAACTAATGAAAAACTGTTTTTT
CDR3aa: CASSQDPRQATNEKLFF

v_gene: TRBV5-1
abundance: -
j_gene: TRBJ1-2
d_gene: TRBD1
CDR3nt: TGCGCCAGCAGCTTGGGGACAGGAGGTCGCGGCTATGGCTACACCTTC
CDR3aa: CASSLGTGGRGYGYTF

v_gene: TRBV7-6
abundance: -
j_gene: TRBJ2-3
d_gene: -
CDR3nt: TGTGCCAGCAGCTTAGGGGGTAGCGGTTGGGTAGATACGCAGTATTTT
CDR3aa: CASSLGGSGWVDTQYF

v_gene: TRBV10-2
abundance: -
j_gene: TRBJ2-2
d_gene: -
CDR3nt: TGCGCCAGCAGTGTCCAGGGCGAGGGCGGGGAGCTGTTTTTT
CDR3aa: CASSVQGEGGELFF

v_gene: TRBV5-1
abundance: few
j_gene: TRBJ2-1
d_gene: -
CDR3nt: TGCGCCAGCAGCTCTGTACAGGGAACCGCGCAGGGGGGGCAGTTCTTC
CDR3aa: CASSSVQGTAQGGQFF

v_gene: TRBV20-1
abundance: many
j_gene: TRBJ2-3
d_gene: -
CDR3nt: TGCAGTGCTTTCTGGCCGGGCGATACGCAGTATTTT
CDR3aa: CSAFWPGDTQYF

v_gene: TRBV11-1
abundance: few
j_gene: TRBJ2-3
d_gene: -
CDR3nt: TGTGCCAGCAGCATCGACGGGGCGGCTAGCACAGATACGCAGTATTTT
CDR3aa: CASSIDGAASTDTQYF

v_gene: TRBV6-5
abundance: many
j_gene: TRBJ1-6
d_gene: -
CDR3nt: TGTGCCAGCAGTCGCGGGGGGACGGGTGGATCACCCCTCCACTTT
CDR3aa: CASSRGGTGGSPLHF

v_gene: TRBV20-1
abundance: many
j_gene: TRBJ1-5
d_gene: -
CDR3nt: TGCAGTGCTAGAATTAGTGACAATCAGCCCCAGCATTTT
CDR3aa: CSARISDNQPQHF

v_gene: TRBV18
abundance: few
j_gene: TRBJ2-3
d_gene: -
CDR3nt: TGTGCCAGCTCACCTCGGGACGGCCCCACAGATACGCAGTATTTT
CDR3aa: CASSPRDGPTDTQYF

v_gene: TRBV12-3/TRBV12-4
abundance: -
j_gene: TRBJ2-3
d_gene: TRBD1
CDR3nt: TGTGCCAGCACCCCGACAGGGGGCAGTGGAGATACGCAGTATTTT
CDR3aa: CASTPTGGSGDTQYF

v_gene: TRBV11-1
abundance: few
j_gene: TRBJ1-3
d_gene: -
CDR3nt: TGTGCCAGCGGGGGACGGCGGAACACCATATATTTT
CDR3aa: CASGGRRNTIYF

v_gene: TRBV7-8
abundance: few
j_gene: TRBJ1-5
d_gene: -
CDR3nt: TGTGCCAGCAGCCCAGGGGAGGCAAATCAGCCCCAGCATTTT
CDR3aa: CASSPGEANQPQHF